These T cell receptor beta chains were read from a single sample in a study of radiotherapy plus CTLA-4 blockade in lung cancer. Only in-frame clones appear in the TCRdb table, and some are missing; sequencing was by immunoSEQ multiplex PCR. The table records around 45,000 clones, about 72% of them present only once. The sample here was peripheral blood, taken from a patient treated with radiotherapy plus ipilimumab. These TCRs come from a human donor with non-small cell lung cancer who had stable disease on radiotherapy plus ipilimumab. Both conserved end residues are part of each CDR3. A D gene is named only where the DNA matches it firmly. Expanded clones are given a class, and other clones once, few, many or no size at all.

clone_size: .; v_call: TRBV5-1; j_call: TRBJ1-2; d_call: .; cdr3_aa: CASSLDTGNYGYTF; cdr3_nt: TGCGCCAGCAGCTTGGATACCGGGAACTATGGCTACACCTTC
clone_size: once; v_call: TRBV6-5; j_call: TRBJ1-6; d_call: TRBD1; cdr3_aa: CASRLGTGSYSPLHF; cdr3_nt: TGTGCCAGCAGGTTAGGGACAGGGTCATATTCACCCCTCCACTTT
clone_size: .; v_call: TRBV29-1; j_call: TRBJ2-7; d_call: .; cdr3_aa: CSVEDDRYEQYF; cdr3_nt: TGCAGCGTTGAAGATGACAGGTACGAGCAGTACTTC
clone_size: .; v_call: TRBV4-1; j_call: TRBJ1-5; d_call: .; cdr3_aa: CASSQGIWSNQPQHF; cdr3_nt: TGCGCCAGCAGCCAAGGAATATGGAGCAATCAGCCCCAGCATTTT
clone_size: once; v_call: TRBV29-1; j_call: TRBJ1-3; d_call: .; cdr3_aa: CSVRELSGNTIYF; cdr3_nt: TGCAGCGTTCGAGAGCTGTCGGGAAACACCATATATTTT
clone_size: .; v_call: TRBV9; j_call: TRBJ2-5; d_call: TRBD1; cdr3_aa: CASSFRTGGVETQYF; cdr3_nt: TGTGCCAGCAGCTTTCGGACAGGGGGCGTTGAGACCCAGTACTTC
clone_size: .; v_call: TRBV18; j_call: TRBJ2-1; d_call: .; cdr3_aa: CASSPKELPSYNEQFF; cdr3_nt: TGTGCCAGCTCACCAAAGGAACTGCCTTCCTACAATGAGCAGTTCTTC
clone_size: .; v_call: TRBV29-1; j_call: TRBJ1-1; d_call: TRBD1; cdr3_aa: CSGRSGGVNTEAFF; cdr3_nt: TGCAGCGGGCGGTCAGGGGGAGTGAACACTGAAGCTTTCTTT
clone_size: .; v_call: TRBV30; j_call: TRBJ2-5; d_call: .; cdr3_aa: CAWSQGGETQYF; cdr3_nt: TGTGCCTGGAGTCAGGGCGGGGAGACCCAGTACTTC
clone_size: once; v_call: TRBV19; j_call: TRBJ2-7; d_call: TRBD1; cdr3_aa: CASSITGTGAYEQYF; cdr3_nt: TGTGCCAGTAGTATAACCGGGACAGGGGCCTACGAGCAGTACTTC
clone_size: .; v_call: TRBV27; j_call: TRBJ2-4; d_call: TRBD1; cdr3_aa: CASSLRGQGKSAKNIQYF; cdr3_nt: TGTGCCAGCAGCCTAAGAGGACAGGGCAAATCAGCCAAAAACATTCAGTACTTC
clone_size: .; v_call: TRBV11-3; j_call: TRBJ2-1; d_call: TRBD2; cdr3_aa: CASSLGTSGGYNEQFF; cdr3_nt: TGTGCCAGCAGCTTAGGAACTAGCGGGGGTTACAATGAGCAGTTCTTC